Given below is one T cell receptor beta chain in context. These data originate in a study of cytomegalovirus exposure and HLA in healthy donors. Amplification used 60 Vbeta primers and 13 Jbeta primers. Sequenced by immunoSEQ multiplex PCR; TCRdb stores in-frame clones only, minus some. The profile shows 140,000 to 150,000 clones, more than 9.5% of them singletons. V shed 1 base and J shed 5 bases, with 14 bases lying between them. Germline CDR1 is SQVTM and CDR2 is ANQGSEA. The CDR3 is made up of 14 amino acids. All the people who gave samples were healthy bone marrow donors. Sequencing used PBMCs. This rearrangement joins TRBV29-1 to TRBJ1-1; D gene unclear. This receptor was taken from a man aged 45 to 65 in good health and CMV-seronegative. This chain's CDR3 is CSVEATGVGTEAFF. CDR3 bases: TGCAGCGTTGAAGCCACCGGGGTTGGGACTGAAGCTTTCTTT.